The clone carrying this T cell receptor (beta chain) appeared once. What it recognizes is unknown. This sample's treatment: around 19 received Ad26.COV2.S at low or high dose, single or two shots; roughly five received placebo; per-sample allocation not given. Specimen acquisition occurred on day 63 following the initial vaccine or placebo injection. Donor was an adult aged 18-55 years in Boston. These data originate in a study of Ad26.COV2.S vaccination and SARS-CoV-2 variants. Study-wide results and limits: Total responses of T cells may have been underestimated by the analyses of TCR breadth and depth.

Here immunoSEQ multiplex PCR was the method, and the copy in TCRdb shows in-frame clones only, minus some. The sample lists about half a million clones, roughly 87% seen once, with 1.5% to 2% in the top ten. The V end was cut by 0 bases, the J end by 7 bases, with 13 bases between. This CDR3 spans 14 amino acids. CDR1 and CDR2 from the germline V gene are LGHNA and YSLEER. This chain connects TRBV4-3 to TRBJ2-7; a weak D match, TRBD1 (5 bases). The specimen comprised peripheral blood, sampled in a trial of Ad26.COV2.S vaccine versus placebo. The TCR originated in a person aged 18-60 years who received the Ad26.COV2.S COVID-19 vaccine or a placebo. CDR3 sequence (DNA): TGCGCCAGCAGCCAAGATCCTCAGGGATGGGAGCAGTACTTC. This translates into CASSQDPQGWEQYF.